A selection of T cell receptor beta chains follows, all from one sample in a study of early T cells in non-severe SARS-CoV-2 infection. TCRdb re-analysed the 5' RACE reads in MiXCR, keeping a single row per CDR3 protein. The sample has roughly 40,000 distinct CDR3 sequences; about 5.8% are singletons. The sequenced sample consisted of whole blood. The receptors come from an adult who was a healthcare worker with PCR-confirmed SARS-CoV-2 infection or an uninfected control (not recorded which). CDR3s include the opening cysteine and the closing phenylalanine or tryptophan. A D gene is named only where the DNA matches it firmly. Where a row states a size, it is once, few, many or the class of an expanded clone; other rows omit it.

TRBV6-6	many	TRBJ1-3	TRBD1	TGTGCCAGCAGTACCCCGGGACAGGGGGGAAACACCATATATTTT	CASSTPGQGGNTIYF
TRBV10-1	many	TRBJ2-1	TRBD2	TGCGCCAGCAGTGGAGGCGGGAGCACCTACAATGAGCAGTTCTTC	CASSGGGSTYNEQFF
TRBV13	few	TRBJ1-3	TRBD1	TGTGCCAGCAGCTTAGGGACAGGGGAACACTCTGGAAACACCATATATTTT	CASSLGTGEHSGNTIYF
TRBV9	.	TRBJ2-3	.	TGTGCCAGCAGCGTAGTTGGGACCGAGGAGGGGGATACGCAGTATTTT	CASSVVGTEEGDTQYF
TRBV4-1	.	TRBJ2-7	.	TGCGCCAGCAGCCAATTAGACAGCTACGAGCAGTACTTC	CASSQLDSYEQYF
TRBV28	.	TRBJ1-2	.	TGTGCCAGCAGTTTATCCCCACGGTATGGCTACACCTTC	CASSLSPRYGYTF
TRBV20-1	.	TRBJ1-5	.	TGCAGTGCTACAACGGCGGGCCCCAATCAGCCCCAGCATTTT	CSATTAGPNQPQHF
TRBV18	.	TRBJ2-1	TRBD2	TGTGCCAGCTCACCTAGGGGACTAGCGGACGCAAATGAGCAGTTCTTC	CASSPRGLADANEQFF
TRBV6-1	many	TRBJ2-3	.	TGTGCCAGCAGGAACCCCACAGATACGCAGTATTTT	CASRNPTDTQYF
TRBV28	few	TRBJ2-1	.	TGTGCCAGCAGGGGGCTAGAAAGTGAGCAGTTCTTC	CASRGLESEQFF
TRBV5-5	few	TRBJ2-7	.	TGTGCCAGCAGCCTTTCTCGTAACTACGAGCAGTACTTC	CASSLSRNYEQYF
TRBV28	many	TRBJ2-7	TRBD2	TGTGCCAGCAAACTAGCGATGGGGACCTACGAGCAGTACTTC	CASKLAMGTYEQYF
TRBV7-9	many	TRBJ2-7	TRBD2	TGTGCCAGCAGCTCGTTAGGACTAGCGGGAGTGTACGAGCAGTACTTC	CASSSLGLAGVYEQYF
TRBV12-3/TRBV12-4	.	TRBJ2-1	.	TGTGCCAGCAGTTTCCCCCCCCATGAGCAGTTCTTC	CASSFPPHEQFF
TRBV29-1	few	TRBJ2-3	.	TGCAGCGTTGAAGCCCCAGGGGGCACAGATACGCAGTATTTT	CSVEAPGGTDTQYF
TRBV12-3/TRBV12-4	many	TRBJ2-7	.	TGTGCCAGCAGTTTACGGACAGACCACGAGCAGTACTTC	CASSLRTDHEQYF
TRBV27	.	TRBJ1-6	.	TGTGCCAGCGGTATCCAGGGGACGTTTTCACCCCTCCACTTT	CASGIQGTFSPLHF
TRBV3-1	.	TRBJ2-6	.	TGTGCCAGCAGCCTTGGGGCCAACGTCCTGACTTTC	CASSLGANVLTF
TRBV27	many	TRBJ2-1	.	TGTGCCAGCTTGGCGTCGAAAAGCGGCTCCTACAATGAGCAGTTCTTC	CASLASKSGSYNEQFF
TRBV6-2/TRBV6-3	.	TRBJ2-3	.	TGTGCCAGCAGCCGCGCCAAAGAGACTCGAGATACGCAGTATTTT	CASSRAKETRDTQYF
TRBV13	many	TRBJ2-1	TRBD1	TGTGCCAGCAGCCCAGGGACAGGGGGGTACAATGAGCAGTTCTTC	CASSPGTGGYNEQFF
TRBV18	many	TRBJ2-3	TRBD2	TGTGCCAGCTCACCTTCGAGCGGGAGTGGAACAGATACGCAGTATTTT	CASSPSSGSGTDTQYF
TRBV28	.	TRBJ2-7	.	TGTGCCAGCAGTTTAGGGGGCTGGGACGAGCAGTACTTC	CASSLGGWDEQYF
TRBV7-2	few	TRBJ2-3	.	TGTGCCAGCAGCTTACAGTGGGAGGTCACAGATACGCAGTATTTT	CASSLQWEVTDTQYF
TRBV11-2	.	TRBJ1-1	TRBD1	TGTGCCAGCACGAATGGACAGGGAGGAAGCACTGAAGCTTTCTTT	CASTNGQGGSTEAFF
TRBV7-8	.	TRBJ2-3	.	TGTGCCAGCAGCCCAGCAGTCGTTCGGGGCACAGATACGCAGTATTTT	CASSPAVVRGTDTQYF
TRBV12-3/TRBV12-4	many	TRBJ2-7	TRBD1	TGTGCCAGCAGAATGACAGGGGGTTTGTCCTACGAGCAGTACTTC	CASRMTGGLSYEQYF
TRBV18	few	TRBJ1-2	.	TGTGCCAGCTCACCACCGGGGGAGGTGATTTATGGCTACACCTTC	CASSPPGEVIYGYTF
TRBV7-9	.	TRBJ2-1	TRBD2	TGTGCCAGCAGCTCTCTTACTAGCGCCTACAATGAGCAGTTCTTC	CASSSLTSAYNEQFF
TRBV6-2/TRBV6-3	many	TRBJ2-3	.	TGTGCCAGCAGTTACTCGAACAAACCCACAGATACGCAGTATTTT	CASSYSNKPTDTQYF
TRBV2	.	TRBJ2-7	.	TGTGCCAGCAGTGTTAACTTGGGGGCGATCACCTACGAGCAGTACTTC	CASSVNLGAITYEQYF
TRBV2	many	TRBJ2-4	.	TGTGCCAGCAGTGCTACACCTGGCAAAAACATTCAGTACTTC	CASSATPGKNIQYF
TRBV12-3/TRBV12-4	many	TRBJ2-3	TRBD1	TGTGCCAGCACCACACAGGGGATTAAGCAGTATTTT	CASTTQGIKQYF
TRBV10-2	many	TRBJ1-2	.	TGCGCCAGCAGTGAGGAAGTGGGACCCTCCTACACCTTC	CASSEEVGPSYTF
TRBV6-5	.	TRBJ2-1	.	TGTGCCAGCAGTCCCACCAGGGGCCGGTACAATGAGCAGTTCTTC	CASSPTRGRYNEQFF
TRBV11-2	.	TRBJ2-7	.	TGTGCCAGCAGCTTAGTCGTCTACGAGCGGAACGAGCAGTACTTC	CASSLVVYERNEQYF
TRBV6-2/TRBV6-3	few	TRBJ2-2	.	TGTGCCAGCAGTTCCCTCCGGACAGAAACCGGGGAGCTGTTTTTT	CASSSLRTETGELFF
TRBV5-1	many	TRBJ1-6	.	TGCGCCAGCAGCCTGACAGAACTAAGGGGTAATTCACCCCTCCACTTT	CASSLTELRGNSPLHF
TRBV11-2	.	TRBJ2-7	.	TGTGCCAGCAGCCTGTCGCAGGCAGGGCTCGATCCTCGGGAGCAGTACTTC	CASSLSQAGLDPREQYF
TRBV11-2	few	TRBJ2-3	.	TGTGCCAGCAGCGTCAGATTCGGGGACACAGATACGCAGTATTTT	CASSVRFGDTDTQYF
TRBV20-1	many	TRBJ2-7	.	TGCAGTGCTCCGAACCCGCCCGAGCAGTACTTC	CSAPNPPEQYF
TRBV7-2	many	TRBJ2-3	.	TGTGCCAGCAGCTTTGCTTCGGGGAGCACAGATACGCAGTATTTT	CASSFASGSTDTQYF
TRBV14	few	TRBJ1-3	.	TGTGCCAGCAGCCAAGTGTCAAGAGGAAACACCATATATTTT	CASSQVSRGNTIYF
TRBV3-1	.	TRBJ2-1	TRBD2	TGTGCCAGCAGCCCCTTAGCGGGAATTGGGGGGAATGAGCAGTTCTTC	CASSPLAGIGGNEQFF
TRBV18	few	TRBJ1-5	.	TGTGCCAGCTCACTCCGTAGCAATCAGCCCCAGCATTTT	CASSLRSNQPQHF
TRBV5-4	many	TRBJ1-2	TRBD1	TGTGCCAGCAGCTTAGAGGGGGCCATTGGCTACACCTTC	CASSLEGAIGYTF
TRBV5-1	many	TRBJ2-3	.	TGCGCCAGCAGCTTGGGACAGACCGACACAGATACGCAGTATTTT	CASSLGQTDTDTQYF
TRBV11-2	.	TRBJ1-2	.	TGTGCCAGCAGCCCCCTTCAGGGAAGGAACTATGGCTACACCTTC	CASSPLQGRNYGYTF
TRBV7-2	.	TRBJ2-7	TRBD2	TGTGCCAGCAGCTTGGCACTAGCGGCCTACGAGCAGTACTTC	CASSLALAAYEQYF
TRBV19	.	TRBJ2-2	TRBD1	TGTGCCAGTATGGTGGGACAGGGGCTCGGGGAGCTGTTTTTT	CASMVGQGLGELFF
TRBV18	few	TRBJ1-1	.	TGTGCCAGCTCACCCCAAGGATCTGACACTGAAGCTTTCTTT	CASSPQGSDTEAFF
TRBV6-4	many	TRBJ1-6	.	TGTGCCAGCAGTGACTCACCCGGGGGCATCAGGGGTAATTCACCCCTCCACTTT	CASSDSPGGIRGNSPLHF
TRBV5-6	.	TRBJ2-3	.	TGTGCCAGCAGCCGACGGGACATTTTCACAGATACGCAGTATTTT	CASSRRDIFTDTQYF
TRBV5-1	few	TRBJ2-1	.	TGCGCCAGCGGGACGGGGAACAATGAGCAGTTCTTC	CASGTGNNEQFF